Following are 16 T cell receptor beta chains from one sample sequenced in a study of monozygotic twins with inflammatory bowel disease. Following a re-call of the 5' RACE reads, TCRdb has one entry per CDR3 protein and lacks DNA. The sample features some 170,000 distinct CDR3 sequences, with 7.4% in its top ten. Sequencing was done on a sample of blood. Source of these receptors: a human donor with ulcerative colitis or Crohn's disease, or a healthy co-twin of an affected twin (not recorded which).

The chain carries TRBV5-8 and TRBJ2-7; TCRdb gives TRBD2 as the D gene, but with no DNA this cannot be confirmed. The germline gives CDR1 SGHTS, CDR2 YDEGEE. This CDR3 comprises 18 residues. The CDR3 protein is CASSTLTSGGLLPYEQYF.

This chain joins TRBV4-3 and TRBJ1-4. Germline CDR1 reads LGHNA; CDR2 reads YSLEER. This CDR3 has 13 residues. CDR3 protein: CASSQVELEKLFF.

This chain connects TRBV29-1 to TRBJ2-2; TCRdb's assignment of TRBD1 cannot be checked, as there is no DNA. The germline gives CDR1 SQVTM, CDR2 ANQGSEA. The CDR3 has 16 residues. The CDR3: CSVENPGLGSGGELFF.

The chain is built from TRBV5-1 and TRBJ2-5; no DNA is available, so the TRBD1 call from TCRdb remains unchecked. Germline loops: CDR1 SGHRS, CDR2 YFSETQ. The CDR3 is made up of 15 amino acids. The CDR3 spells CASSLIPGQEYTQYF.

The chain employs TRBV20-1 and TRBJ1-2; the TCRdb D gene call, TRBD1, has no DNA to confirm it. The CDR3 is 16 residues long. Germline-derived CDR1 and CDR2 are DFQATT and SNEGSKA (reference sequence). The CDR3 protein is CSARDKRAGAIYGYTF.

V is TRBV5-1 and J is TRBJ2-3. The CDR3 extends over 14 amino acids. The germline V gene has CDR1 SGHRS and CDR2 YFSETQ. The CDR3: CASSSNKRQDTQYF.

The CDR3 loop reads CASSLRVPGRNTEAFF. This chain connects TRBV5-1 to TRBJ1-1; with no DNA, the TCRdb D assignment of TRBD1 cannot be verified. Germline CDR1 is SGHRS and CDR2 is YFSETQ. The CDR3 is 16 residues long.

CDR3 in amino acids: CASSFGTSGYQTQYF. This sequence joins TRBV28 and TRBJ2-5; there is no DNA to check the TCRdb D call of TRBD2. This CDR3 region has 15 residues. Germline V CDR1 and CDR2: MDHEN, SYDVKM.

This rearrangement joins TRBV5-1 to TRBJ1-2. Germline values: CDR1 SGHRS, CDR2 YFSETQ. This CDR3 spans 16 amino acids. The CDR3 is CASSLGGTQRGYGYTF.

The chain joins TRBV5-1 to TRBJ1-6; TCRdb's D gene call, TRBD1, goes unchecked for lack of DNA. Germline CDR1 SGHRS, CDR2 YFSETQ. The CDR3 runs to 16 residues. The CDR3 spells CASSLETGGFLSPLHF. The full variable domain, with the rest looked up from reference TRBV5-1 and TRBJ1-6, is KAGVTQTPRYLIKTRGQQVTLSCSPISGHRSVSWYQQTPGQGLQFLFEYFSETQRNKGNFPGRFSGRQFSNSRSEMNVSTLELGDSALYLCASSLETGGFLSPLHFGNGTRLTVT.

This chain links TRBV19 with TRBJ1-2. Germline CDR1 and CDR2: LNHDA and SQIVND (reference sequence). This CDR3 comprises 15 residues. The CDR3 here is CASSIDLNGYYGYTF.

V gene TRBV18 combines with J gene TRBJ2-5. CDR1 is KGHSH and CDR2 is LQKENI in the germline V gene. This CDR3 has 14 amino acids. The CDR3: CASSPQPRQETQYF.

The chain employs TRBV11-2 and TRBJ1-4; TCRdb's assignment of TRBD1 cannot be checked, as there is no DNA. The CDR3 is 15 amino acids. Germline V gives CDR1 SGHAT, CDR2 FQNNGV. The CDR3 loop is CASSPSGTGNEKLFF.

The chain links TRBV12-3 or TRBV12-4 to TRBJ2-5; TCRdb returns TRBD1, unconfirmable since there is no DNA. The CDR3 runs to 16 residues. The CDR3 sequence: CASSFSGTGRSETQYF.

The chain recombines TRBV9 with TRBJ1-2; TCRdb calls TRBD1, which cannot be checked without DNA. The length of the CDR3 is 15 residues. CDR1 SGDLS and CDR2 YYNGEE come from the germline V gene. Here the CDR3 reads CASSASHRDYYGYTF.

The chain employs TRBV20-1 and TRBJ1-1; TCRdb indicates TRBD1, and absent DNA this call remains unverified. The CDR3 runs 13 residues. The germline gives CDR1 DFQATT, CDR2 SNEGSKA (reference sequence). The CDR3 reads CSARQGGVTEAFF.